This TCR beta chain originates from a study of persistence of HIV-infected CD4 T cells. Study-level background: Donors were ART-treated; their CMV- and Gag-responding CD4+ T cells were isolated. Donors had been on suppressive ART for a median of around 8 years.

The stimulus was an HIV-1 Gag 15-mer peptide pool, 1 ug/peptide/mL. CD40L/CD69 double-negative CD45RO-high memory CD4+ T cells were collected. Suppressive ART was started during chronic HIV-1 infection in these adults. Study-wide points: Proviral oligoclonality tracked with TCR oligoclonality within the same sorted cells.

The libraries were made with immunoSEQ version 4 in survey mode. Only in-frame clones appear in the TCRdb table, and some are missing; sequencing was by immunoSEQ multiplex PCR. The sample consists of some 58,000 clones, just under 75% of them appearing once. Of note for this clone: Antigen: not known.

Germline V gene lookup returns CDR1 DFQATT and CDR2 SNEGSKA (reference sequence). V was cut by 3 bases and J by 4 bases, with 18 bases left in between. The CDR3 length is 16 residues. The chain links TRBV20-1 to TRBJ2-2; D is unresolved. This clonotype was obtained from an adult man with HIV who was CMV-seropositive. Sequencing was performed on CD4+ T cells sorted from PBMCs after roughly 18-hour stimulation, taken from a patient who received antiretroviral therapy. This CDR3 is CSASGSSRRGTGELFF. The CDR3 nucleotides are TGCAGTGCTAGTGGATCTTCCAGGCGAGGCACCGGGGAGCTGTTTTTT.